This T cell receptor beta chain was identified in a study of read filtering for tumor transcriptome and immune sequencing. The germline gives CDR1 SGHNT, CDR2 YYREEE (reference sequence). Trimming removed 0 bases from V and 8 bases from J, with 2 bases in between. CDR3 length equals 11 residues. The library was built from about 400 ng RNA with molecular barcoded adaptors for alpha/delta and beta/gamma chains. MiXCR was run by TCRdb on the reads, yielding one entry per CDR3 protein. The sample records about 45,000 distinct CDR3 sequences, 20% being singletons. Ten or more counts support this clonotype.

The clonotype originates from a donor at least 40 years old with multiple myeloma. Sample: a population of CD138-negative cells sorted from bone marrow. This chain connects TRBV5-4 to TRBJ2-2, with unresolved D. CDR3 in DNA: TGTGCCAGCAGCTTGGATGGGGAGCTGTTTTTT. Residues: CASSLDGELFF.